These 27 T cell receptor beta chains were all obtained from the same sample, sequenced in a study of blood T cell repertoires in COVID-19. The method was immunoSEQ multiplex PCR; TCRdb's version includes in-frame clones alone and lacks a portion of them. The sample shows roughly 50,000 clones, around 80% of them seen only once. Sample: peripheral blood. The receptors here all came from a man in his 70s with acute or convalescent COVID-19.

The chain couples TRBV14 to TRBJ1-1; D call uncertain. The ends were cut back, 1 base at V and 8 bases at J, with 14 bases in the middle. The CDR3 is made up of 14 amino acids. CDR1 is SGHDN and CDR2 is FVKESK in the germline V gene. CDR3 sequence: CASSQVRGRGEAFF. The DNA for the CDR3 is TGTGCCAGCAGCCAAGTGCGTGGCAGAGGCGAAGCTTTCTTT.

This chain links TRBV7-2 with TRBJ1-2; D is perhaps TRBD1 (6 bases). The CDR3 runs 17 residues. Germline-derived CDR1 and CDR2 are SGHTA and FQGNSA. Trimming took off 3 bases at V and 0 bases at J, with 17 bases between the two ends. The CDR3 loop is CASSFAPGQRTNYGYTF. In DNA form, the CDR3 reads TGTGCCAGCAGCTTTGCCCCGGGACAACGAACTAACTATGGCTACACCTTC. The full variable domain, with the rest looked up from reference TRBV7-2 and TRBJ1-2, is GAGVSQSPSNKVTEKGKDVELRCDPISGHTALYWYRQSLGQGLEFLIYFQGNSAPDKSGLPSDRFSAERTGGSVSTLTIQRTQQEDSAVYLCASSFAPGQRTNYGYTFGSGTRLTVV.

This sequence joins TRBV10-3 and TRBJ2-1; 7 bases agree with TRBD1. V lost 7 bases and J lost 9; bases outside the gene matches: 12. This CDR3 has 14 amino acids. Germline V gene lookup returns CDR1 ENHRY and CDR2 SYGVKD. The CDR3 nucleotides are TGTGCCATCATAGGGTCAGGGGGTCGGGGTGAGCAGTTCTTC. Its translation: CAIIGSGGRGEQFF.

This clone has more than one count but fewer than ten. This sequence joins TRBV5-6 and TRBJ2-7, with D hard to call. Per the germline V gene, CDR1 is SGHDT and CDR2 is YYEEEE. CDR3 length equals 15 residues. Deletions cut 0 bases from V and 0 bases from J, with 10 bases between. The CDR3 DNA sequence: TGTGCCAGCAGCTTGGTGGCGGTGAGCTCCTACGAGCAGTACTTC. Its translation: CASSLVAVSSYEQYF.

This clone was counted between two and nine times. The genes are TRBV4-3 and TRBJ2-2, with TRBD1 identical over 9 bases. This CDR3 contains 14 residues. The trim removed 1 base at V and 6 bases at J, leaving 0 bases unmatched. CDR1 is LGHNA, CDR2 YSLEER, per germline. The CDR3 region has the DNA TGCGCCAGCAGCCAAGGGACAGGGGCCGGGGAGCTGTTTTTT. Translating it yields CASSQGTGAGELFF.

This clone has a single count. This sequence joins TRBV6-5 and TRBJ1-1; D is perhaps TRBD1 (6 bases). The CDR3 extends over 16 amino acids. The V end was cut by 0 bases, the J end by 3 bases, with 14 bases between. CDR1 and CDR2 (germline): MNHEY, SVGAGI. CDR3: CASSYSGQGPYTEAFF. The DNA of the CDR3 is TGTGCCAGCAGTTACTCGGGGCAGGGGCCTTACACTGAAGCTTTCTTT.

The V gene is TRBV19, the J gene TRBJ2-3; D perhaps matches TRBD2 (6 bases). Germline values: CDR1 LNHDA, CDR2 SQIVND (reference sequence). The V gene lost 8 bases and the J gene lost 6 bases, with 21 bases spanning the gap. This CDR3 is 15 amino acids long. CDR3 bases: TGTGCCAGTCATACGGGAAGAGCCGCGGGGGATACGCAGTATTTT. Its protein product is CASHTGRAAGDTQYF.

The chain uses TRBV7-9 and TRBJ1-1; D is uncertain. The CDR3 covers 14 residues. Germline V gene data show CDR1 as SEHNR and CDR2 as FQNEAQ (reference sequence). V was pared by 2 bases and J by 2 bases, with 9 bases between. The CDR3 protein is CASSLISVNTEAFF. The CDR3 DNA sequence: TGTGCCAGCAGCTTAATTTCCGTCAACACTGAAGCTTTCTTT. Together with reference TRBV7-9 and TRBJ1-1, the CDR3 gives the full variable domain: DTGVSQNPRHKITKRGQNVTFRCDPISEHNRLYWYRQTLGQGPEFLTYFQNEAQLEKSRLLSDRFSAERPKGSFSTLEIQRTEQGDSAMYLCASSLISVNTEAFFGQGTRLTVV.

This chain links TRBV9 with TRBJ2-2; TRBD1 matches at 8 bases. Unmatched junction bases numbered 6, after V lost 4 bases and J lost 4 bases. CDR3 size: 15 residues. CDR1 and CDR2 from the germline V gene are SGDLS and YYNGEE. CDR3 sequence (DNA): TGTGCCAGCAGCCCGACAGGGGATGGCACCGGGGAGCTGTTTTTT. This sequence encodes CASSPTGDGTGELFF.

V gene TRBV5-4 combines with J gene TRBJ2-3; possible D gene TRBD2, 5 bases. The length of the CDR3 is 14 residues. Germline lookup yields CDR1 SGHNT and CDR2 YYREEE (reference sequence). V lost 9 bases and J 3 bases, leaving 17 bases between the germline ends. The CDR3 coding sequence is TGTGCCATAACACGGGGAAGTTTAACAGATACGCAGTATTTT. Residues: CAITRGSLTDTQYF.

The rearrangement joins TRBV6-5 to TRBJ1-4, with 10 bases matching TRBD1. Trimming at V came to 6 bases and at J to 4 bases, leaving 2 bases not matched to a gene. The length of the CDR3 is 14 residues. Germline CDR1 reads MNHEY; CDR2 reads SVGAGI. The CDR3 reads CASSGQGVNEKLFF. The CDR3, as DNA: TGTGCCAGCAGCGGACAGGGGGTTAATGAAAAACTGTTTTTT.

The J gene is TRBJ2-5, the V gene TRBV27, with TRBD2 matching over 7 bases. The V gene end was trimmed by 3 bases and the J gene end by 5 bases; junction bases not matched to a gene: 6. In germline, CDR1 is MNHEY, CDR2 SMNVEV (reference sequence). The CDR3 is 14 residues long. CDR3 DNA: TGTGCCAGCAGTTTTACGGGAGGATGGGAGACCCAGTACTTC. Translating gives CASSFTGGWETQYF.

The chain recombines TRBV7-2 with TRBJ1-5; TRBD1 matches 12 bases. The CDR3 extends over 16 amino acids. The germline V gene has CDR1 SGHTA and CDR2 FQGNSA. After removal of 1 base from V and 7 bases from J, the junction contained 5 bases not matched to a gene. This chain's CDR3 is CASSLVGTGGGQPQHF. Here the CDR3 DNA reads TGTGCCAGCAGCTTAGTTGGGACAGGGGGCGGACAGCCCCAGCATTTT.

The V and J genes are TRBV30 and TRBJ1-6; D may be TRBD1 (6 bases). Germline CDR1 is GTSNPN and CDR2 is SVGIG (reference sequence). The CDR3 extends over 13 amino acids. V was pared by 5 bases and J by 8 bases, with 13 bases between. The CDR3 DNA sequence: TGTGCCTGGGGGGGGGCTTACGATTCACCCCTCCACTTT. Protein product: CAWGGAYDSPLHF.

This clone was observed once. V is TRBV28 and J is TRBJ1-3, with 8 bases aligning to TRBD1. V dropped 5 bases and J dropped 8; count of bases not matched to a gene: 8. Germline CDR1 and CDR2: MDHEN and SYDVKM. CDR3 size: 14 residues. CDR3 sequence reads: CASSPGTGRDTIYF. The CDR3 nucleotides read TGTGCCAGCAGTCCAGGGACAGGCCGCGACACCATATATTTT.

V usage is TRBV11-2 and J usage is TRBJ1-2; TRBD1 matches 12 bases. J was trimmed by 8 bases and V by 0 bases; bases with no gene match: 4. The CDR3 has 15 amino acids. Per the germline V gene, CDR1 is SGHAT and CDR2 is FQNNGV. The CDR3: CASSLDRDRGHGYTF. DNA for the CDR3: TGTGCCAGCAGCTTAGACCGGGACAGGGGGCACGGCTACACCTTC.

V gene TRBV7-2 combines with J gene TRBJ1-6, with TRBD1 matching over 10 bases. This CDR3 has 14 amino acids. In germline, CDR1 is SGHTA, CDR2 FQGNSA. Trimming cost V 3 bases and J 8 bases; bases outside gene matches: 1. CDR3 nucleotide sequence: TGTGCCAGCAGCTTCGGGACAGGGGATTCACCCCTCCACTTT. Translating gives CASSFGTGDSPLHF. The whole variable domain, remainder taken from reference TRBV7-2 and TRBJ1-6, is GAGVSQSPSNKVTEKGKDVELRCDPISGHTALYWYRQSLGQGLEFLIYFQGNSAPDKSGLPSDRFSAERTGGSVSTLTIQRTQQEDSAVYLCASSFGTGDSPLHFGNGTRLTVT.

The V and J genes are TRBV7-2 and TRBJ2-7; D gene uncertain. Trimming took off 3 bases at V and 3 bases at J, with 9 bases between the two ends. The CDR3 runs 13 residues. CDR1 SGHTA and CDR2 FQGNSA come from the germline V gene. The CDR3 sequence: CASSLERVYEQYF. The CDR3 DNA sequence: TGTGCCAGCAGCTTGGAGCGTGTCTACGAGCAGTACTTC.

The rearrangement uses TRBV30 and TRBJ2-6, with a possible D match to TRBD1 (5 bases). The CDR3 consists of 15 residues. Trimming stripped 5 bases from V and 1 base from J, with 12 bases between. CDR1 GTSNPN and CDR2 SVGIG come from the germline V gene (reference sequence). The CDR3 region has the DNA TGTGCCTGGGACAGTCCTTTTTCTGGGGCCAACGTCCTGACTTTC. Its protein product is CAWDSPFSGANVLTF. The full variable domain, in which reference TRBV30 and TRBJ2-6 provide the parts outside the CDR3, is SQTIHQWPATLVQPVGSPLSLECTVEGTSNPNLYWYRQAAGRGLQLLFYSVGIGQISSEVPQNLSASRPQDRQFILSSKKLLLSDSGFYLCAWDSPFSGANVLTFGAGSRLTVL.

The V and J genes are TRBV5-1 and TRBJ2-2; D is possibly TRBD2 (6 bases). Germline V gene data show CDR1 as SGHRS and CDR2 as YFSETQ. Trimming stripped 8 bases from V and 2 bases from J, with 10 bases between. The CDR3 is 13 residues long. CDR3 coding DNA: TGCGCCAGTCCCGGGGGAAACACCGGGGAGCTGTTTTTT. Translating gives CASPGGNTGELFF.

This clone was counted once. This chain joins TRBV5-1 and TRBJ1-6, with 8 bases identical to TRBD1. Trimming removed 5 bases from V and 9 bases from J; junction bases left unmatched: 13. Germline loops: CDR1 SGHRS, CDR2 YFSETQ. CDR3 size: 16 residues. The CDR3 region has the DNA TGCGCCAGCAGGCCAGACAGGGGACGATCTGGTTCACCCCTCCACTTT. It specifies CASRPDRGRSGSPLHF.

This chain uses TRBV5-1 with TRBJ2-2; D might be TRBD1 (6 bases). Trimming left V 0 bases short and J 5 bases short, with 11 bases between. The CDR3 spans 15 residues. From germline, CDR1 is SGHRS and CDR2 YFSETQ. The DNA of the CDR3 is TGCGCCAGCAGCTTGGACAGGGTCCAGACCGGGGAGCTGTTTTTT. It encodes CASSLDRVQTGELFF.

The rearrangement uses TRBV4-1 and TRBJ1-6, with D hard to call. Germline values: CDR1 MGHRA, CDR2 YSYEKL. The V gene lost 5 bases and the J gene lost 10 bases, with 15 bases spanning the gap. This CDR3 region has 14 residues. CDR3 sequence: CASSIEELGSPLHF. Here the CDR3 DNA reads TGCGCCAGCAGCATTGAGGAACTTGGCTCACCCCTCCACTTT.

The genes are TRBV27 and TRBJ1-5; 8 bases agree with TRBD1. Germline V gene data show CDR1 as MNHEY and CDR2 as SMNVEV (reference sequence). The junction had 5 bases not matched to a gene; V was cut back by 6 bases and J by 7 bases. The CDR3 runs 13 residues. CDR3 in amino acids: CASRGTGGQPQHF. In nucleotides, the CDR3 is TGTGCCAGCAGGGGGACAGGCGGACAGCCCCAGCATTTT.

The rearrangement joins TRBV6-2 or TRBV6-3 to TRBJ1-6; possible D gene TRBD1, 5 bases. V was cut by 6 bases and J by 5 bases, with 14 bases left in between. This CDR3 is built from 15 residues. CDR1 MNHEY and CDR2 SVGEGT come from the germline V gene. Written as DNA, the CDR3 is TGTGCCAGCAGCCGACAGCCCCGAAATAATTCACCCCTCCACTTT. As protein: CASSRQPRNNSPLHF.

The rearrangement links TRBV14 to TRBJ2-3; D gene uncertain. This CDR3 comprises 11 residues. Per the germline V gene, CDR1 is SGHDN and CDR2 is FVKESK. V was cut by 2 bases and J by 8 bases, with 5 bases left in between. DNA for the CDR3: TGTGCCAGCAGCCAACGAGTTACGCAGTATTTT. This sequence encodes CASSQRVTQYF.

The V gene is TRBV20-1, the J gene TRBJ2-7; a possible D gene is TRBD2 (5 bases). The V and J ends lost 3 bases and 5 bases respectively, with 11 bases between them. The V gene's germline CDR1 is DFQATT and CDR2 SNEGSKA (reference sequence). This CDR3 region has 12 residues. The CDR3 DNA sequence: TGCAGTGCTAGTCCCCCGGGGAACGAGCAGTACTTC. As protein: CSASPPGNEQYF.